One and the same sample provided the 23 T cell receptor beta chains below, sequenced in a study of blood T cell repertoires in COVID-19 (dated by TCRdb to about 2020). The protocol used for the library was the immunoSEQ multiplex PCR assay. Held by TCRdb, this immuneACCESS table contains in-frame sequences only and omits some clones. Under half of the omission traces to an unresolved V gene where checked; the cause of the rest is unknown. Here the sample has 250,000 to 300,000 clones; 85% occur a single time. The ten most abundant clones make up 4.5% to 5.5% of the sample. The sequencing sample was made of peripheral blood. All receptors derive from a man in his fifties with active or convalescent COVID-19.

V and J are TRBV7-6 and TRBJ2-7; TRBD2 aligns across 13 bases. The germline CDR1 and CDR2 sequences are SGHVS and FNYEAQ. The ends lost 5 bases at V and 0 bases at J; junction bases unmatched: 7. This CDR3 has 17 residues. The CDR3 DNA reads as TGTGCCAGCAGCATATCGGGACTAGCGGGACCCTCCTACGAGCAGTACTTC. Translating it yields CASSISGLAGPSYEQYF.

The chain joins TRBV5-5 to TRBJ1-1; D call uncertain. The CDR3 consists of 12 residues. V was clipped by 4 bases and J by 8 bases, with 12 bases between them. Germline V lookup: CDR1 SGHKS, CDR2 YYEKEE (reference sequence). DNA for the CDR3: TGTGCCAGCAGCCTCCGGGTTTACGAAGCTTTCTTT. The encoded protein is CASSLRVYEAFF.

This clone was seen just once. The chain uses TRBV5-4 and TRBJ1-3, with 7 bases matching TRBD1. CDR1 SGHNT and CDR2 YYREEE come from the germline V gene (reference sequence). The CDR3 is 15 residues long. V shed 8 bases and J 3 bases; nucleotides not matched to a gene: 11. In DNA, the CDR3 is TGTGCCAGGGGACCGGGACAGATGGGTGGAAACACCATATATTTT. Translation: CARGPGQMGGNTIYF.

Only one count was recorded for this clone. This chain connects TRBV2 to TRBJ2-7; D is ambiguous. Deletions cut 4 bases from V and 3 bases from J, with 7 bases between. CDR1 and CDR2 from the germline V gene are SNHLY and FYNNEI. The CDR3 totals 12 residues. The CDR3 spells CASSGLGYEQYF. The CDR3 DNA reads TGTGCCAGCAGTGGCCTCGGCTACGAGCAGTACTTC.

The J gene is TRBJ2-7, the V gene TRBV30, with TRBD2 as a possible D gene (6 bases). The CDR3 has 14 residues. The V end lost 5 bases, the J end lost 2 bases, and 16 bases lay between the germline ends. Germline assignment: CDR1 GTSNPN and CDR2 SVGIG (reference sequence). The CDR3 is CAWGSGYTTYEQYF. CDR3 DNA: TGTGCCTGGGGTAGCGGATACACAACCTACGAGCAGTACTTC.

This rearrangement joins TRBV6-5 to TRBJ2-1; 12 bases agree with TRBD2. CDR1 and CDR2 from the germline V gene are MNHEY and SVGAGI. The V and J ends lost 9 bases and 7 bases, in that order; junction bases with no gene match: 7. The CDR3 extends over 14 amino acids. This chain's CDR3 is CASTTSGRTNEQFF. The CDR3 DNA reads TGTGCCAGTACCACTAGCGGGAGGACGAATGAGCAGTTCTTC.

J is TRBJ2-3 and V is TRBV5-4, with TRBD2 identical over 11 bases. Trimming removed 4 bases from V and 1 base from J; junction bases left unmatched: 2. This CDR3 is built from 15 residues. Germline CDR1 SGHNT, CDR2 YYREEE (reference sequence). DNA for the CDR3: TGTGCCAGCAGCGGGACTAGCGGTCGCACAGATACGCAGTATTTT. Translating it yields CASSGTSGRTDTQYF.

V gene TRBV5-1 combines with J gene TRBJ2-4, with TRBD1 matching 8 bases. Losses at the gene ends were 5 bases for V and 9 bases for J; bases not matched to a gene: 10. CDR1 is SGHRS, CDR2 YFSETQ, per germline. The CDR3 is 14 residues long. The CDR3 bases are TGCGCCAGCAGTCGATGGGGGACAGGAGGCATTCAGTACTTC. Its protein product is CASSRWGTGGIQYF.

This clone was detected once. V and J are TRBV27 and TRBJ1-2; 9 bases fit TRBD1. With V trimmed by 6 bases and J by 5 bases, 7 bases remained unmatched. The CDR3 totals 14 residues. The germline CDR1 and CDR2 sequences are MNHEY and SMNVEV (reference sequence). The CDR3 reads CASRKTGGGYGYTF. In nucleotides, the CDR3 is TGTGCCAGCAGGAAAACAGGGGGCGGGTATGGCTACACCTTC.

The sample holds many counts of this clone. The chain is built from TRBV28 and TRBJ2-1, with 11 positions matching TRBD2. The V gene's germline CDR1 is MDHEN and CDR2 SYDVKM. With 3 bases clipped from V and 5 bases from J, the junction kept 6 bases outside the gene matches. The CDR3 covers 16 residues. The CDR3 DNA follows: TGTGCCAGCAGTTTTGTGGGACTAGCGGCTAACAATGAGCAGTTCTTC. Protein: CASSFVGLAANNEQFF.

V is TRBV7-9 and J is TRBJ2-1; the D is unclear. Trimming removed 2 bases from V and 0 bases from J, with 11 bases in between. Looked up from germline, CDR1 is SEHNR and CDR2 is FQNEAQ (reference sequence). CDR3 length: 16 amino acids. The CDR3 sequence: CASSLQALSSYNEQFF. The CDR3 coding sequence is TGTGCCAGCAGCTTACAAGCGCTTAGCTCCTACAATGAGCAGTTCTTC.

This chain uses TRBV5-6 with TRBJ2-1; 10 positions match TRBD2. Trimming removed 3 bases from V and 2 bases from J; junction bases left unmatched: 11. The V gene's germline CDR1 is SGHDT and CDR2 YYEEEE. The CDR3 spans 18 residues. The CDR3 reads CASSSLTDGTSAYNEQFF. Here the CDR3 DNA reads TGTGCCAGCAGCTCACTCACCGACGGGACTAGCGCCTACAATGAGCAGTTCTTC.

The chain employs TRBV4-3 and TRBJ2-3; TRBD1 is a possible D gene (5 bases). V lost 5 bases to trimming and J lost 2 bases, with 14 bases between them. The CDR3 contains 15 residues. Germline values: CDR1 LGHNA, CDR2 YSLEER. DNA for the CDR3: TGCGCCAGCAGCAAGGGGTCGAGGCTCACAGATACGCAGTATTTT. It codes for CASSKGSRLTDTQYF.

As DNA, the CDR3 is TGTGCCAGCAGGGAGACTAGCGGGCCCCAAGAGACCCAGTACTTC. Its translation: CASRETSGPQETQYF. The chain has TRBV6-5 and TRBJ2-5, with TRBD2 matching over 10 bases. Germline values: CDR1 MNHEY, CDR2 SVGAGI. With 6 bases clipped from V and 1 base from J, the junction kept 5 bases outside the gene matches. The CDR3 has 15 residues.

This chain connects TRBV9 to TRBJ1-3; 7 bases agree with TRBD1. V was clipped by 4 bases and J by 6 bases; unmatched bases: 7. Germline CDR1 SGDLS, CDR2 YYNGEE. The CDR3 loop spans 14 amino acids. The CDR3, as DNA: TGTGCCAGCAGCCCCCAGGGGGACTTAAACACCATATATTTT. Protein sequence: CASSPQGDLNTIYF.

A word on this clone: This clone may be a read error of a much larger clone one base away. The rearrangement links TRBV28 to TRBJ1-5, with 9 nucleotides matching TRBD1. V lost 6 bases to trimming and J lost 6 bases; unmatched junction nucleotides: 6. Germline CDR1 is MDHEN and CDR2 is SYDVKM. The CDR3 consists of 14 residues. The CDR3 DNA is TGTGCCAGCAGCCCCGGGACAGGGAGTCAGCCCCAGCATTTT. Residues: CASSPGTGSQPQHF.

The rearrangement uses TRBV30 and TRBJ1-6; 10 nucleotides align to TRBD1. CDR1 GTSNPN and CDR2 SVGIG come from the germline V gene (reference sequence). The CDR3 has 14 amino acids. J was trimmed by 7 bases and V by 3 bases; bases with no gene match: 3. The chain's CDR3 is CAWRGDRGNSPLHF. The CDR3 nucleotides read TGTGCCTGGAGAGGGGACAGGGGAAATTCACCCCTCCACTTT. The full variable domain, with the rest looked up from reference TRBV30 and TRBJ1-6, is SQTIHQWPATLVQPVGSPLSLECTVEGTSNPNLYWYRQAAGRGLQLLFYSVGIGQISSEVPQNLSASRPQDRQFILSSKKLLLSDSGFYLCAWRGDRGNSPLHFGNGTRLTVT.

This chain joins TRBV6-5 and TRBJ1-2; 10 nucleotides align to TRBD1. The CDR3 contains 15 residues. Trimming removed 5 bases from V and 7 bases from J; junction bases left unmatched: 10. Germline V gene sequence: CDR1 MNHEY, CDR2 SVGAGI. The CDR3 loop is CASSPLTGTGAGYTF. The CDR3 coding sequence is TGTGCCAGCAGTCCACTTACCGGGACAGGGGCTGGCTACACCTTC.

The V and J genes are TRBV4-1 and TRBJ2-7; D might be TRBD2 (5 bases). Germline CDR1 is MGHRA and CDR2 is YSYEKL. The CDR3 is 15 amino acids. Trimming removed 1 base at V and 7 bases at J, with 17 bases between. In DNA, the CDR3 is TGCGCCAGCAGCCAAGTAAGCGCGTCTCCGGGGGAGCAGTACTTC. It yields the protein CASSQVSASPGEQYF.

The chain has TRBV28 and TRBJ1-5, with a weak D call TRBD1 (6 bases). There are 15 residues in the CDR3. Per germline, CDR1 MDHEN and CDR2 SYDVKM. Trimming took off 6 bases at V and 6 bases at J, with 18 bases between the two ends. This CDR3 reads CASRMTGNLGQPQHF. CDR3 DNA sequence: TGTGCCAGCAGAATGACAGGAAACCTGGGTCAGCCCCAGCATTTT.

The sample holds one count of this clone. The genes are TRBV6-5 and TRBJ1-5; 9 bases align to TRBD1. In germline, CDR1 is MNHEY, CDR2 SVGAGI. With 8 bases clipped from V and 2 bases from J, the junction kept 7 bases outside the gene matches. The CDR3 runs to 15 residues. CDR3 residues: CASGTGTGRNQPQHF. In DNA form, the CDR3 reads TGTGCCAGCGGTACCGGGACAGGGCGCAATCAGCCCCAGCATTTT.

The V and J genes are TRBV6-2 or TRBV6-3 and TRBJ1-5; 8 bases agree with TRBD1. The CDR3 is made up of 17 amino acids. The V segment lost 2 bases and the J segment 1 base; nucleotides outside the gene matches: 7. Germline V CDR1 and CDR2: MNHEY, SVGEGT. The CDR3 DNA follows: TGTGCCAGCAGTTACCTAGGCAGGGGGCGAAGCAATCAGCCCCAGCATTTT. Amino acids: CASSYLGRGRSNQPQHF.

Regarding this clone: A read error may account for a junction end that differs from germline. This sequence joins TRBV24-1 and TRBJ2-7; tentatively, D is TRBD2 (5 bases). Germline CDR1 is KGHDR and CDR2 is SFDVKD. CDR3 length: 14 residues. DNA of the CDR3: TGTGCCACCAGTGATTTGTCCGACGACTACGGGCAGTACTTC. This codes for CATSDLSDDYGQYF.